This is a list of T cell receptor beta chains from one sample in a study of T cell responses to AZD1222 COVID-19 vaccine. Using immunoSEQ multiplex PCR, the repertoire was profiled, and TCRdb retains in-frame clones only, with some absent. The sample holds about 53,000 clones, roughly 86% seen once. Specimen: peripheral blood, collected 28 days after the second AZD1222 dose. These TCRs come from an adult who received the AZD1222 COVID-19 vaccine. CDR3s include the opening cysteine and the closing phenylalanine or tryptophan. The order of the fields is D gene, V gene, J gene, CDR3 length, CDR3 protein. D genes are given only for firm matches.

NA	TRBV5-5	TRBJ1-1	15	CASSRERSENTEAFF
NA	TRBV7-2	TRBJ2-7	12	CASSEQRYEQYF
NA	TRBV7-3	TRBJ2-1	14	CASSVGSSYNEQFF
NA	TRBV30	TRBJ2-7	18	CAWSVREGRWRAVYEQYF
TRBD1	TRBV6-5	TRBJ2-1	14	CASTPSGGYNEQFF
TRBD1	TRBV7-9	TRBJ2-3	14	CASSRTGGTDTQYF
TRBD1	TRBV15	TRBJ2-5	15	CATASGQGWGETQYF
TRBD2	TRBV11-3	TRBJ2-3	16	CASSSQGLAGSDTQYF
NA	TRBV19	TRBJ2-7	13	CASSIYPPREQYF
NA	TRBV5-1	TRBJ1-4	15	CASSLDGRPNEKLFF
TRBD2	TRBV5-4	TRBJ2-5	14	CASSRASGIETQYF
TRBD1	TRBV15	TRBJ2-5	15	CATSRGGQGKETQYF
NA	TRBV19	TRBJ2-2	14	CASTPDYRTGELFF
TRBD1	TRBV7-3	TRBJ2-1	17	CASSLSPDRVLANEQFF
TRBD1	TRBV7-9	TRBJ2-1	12	CASSFRTGRQFF
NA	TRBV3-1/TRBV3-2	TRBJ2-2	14	CASSQGLQTGELFF
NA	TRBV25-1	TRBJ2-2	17	CASSESIGALNTGELFF
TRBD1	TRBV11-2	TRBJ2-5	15	CASSRDRGGDGTQYF
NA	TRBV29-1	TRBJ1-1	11	CSVHYNTEAFF
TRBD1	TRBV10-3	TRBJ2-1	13	CAISFGQGNEQFF
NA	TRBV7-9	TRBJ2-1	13	CASSTSLGNEQFF
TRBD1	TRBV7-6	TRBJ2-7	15	CASSLGTGYTYEQYF
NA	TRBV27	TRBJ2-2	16	CASSLRPGASTGELFF
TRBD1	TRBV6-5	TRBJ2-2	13	CASSQDRGRELFF
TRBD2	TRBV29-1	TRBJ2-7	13	CSAGLAGGHEQYF
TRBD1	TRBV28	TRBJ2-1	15	CASSLSPQGYNEQFF
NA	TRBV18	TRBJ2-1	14	CASSPGGSYNEQFF
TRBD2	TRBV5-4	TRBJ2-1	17	CASSLGTSGRSYNEQFF
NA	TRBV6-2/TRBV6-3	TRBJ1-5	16	CASSYPSGLSNQPQHF
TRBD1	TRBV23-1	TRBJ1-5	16	CASSHLTGRGNQPQHF
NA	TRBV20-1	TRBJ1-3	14	CSASISASGNTIYF
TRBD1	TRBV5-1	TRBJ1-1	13	CASSVTGGPEAFF
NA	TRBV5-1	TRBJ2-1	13	CASSSRQDNEQFF
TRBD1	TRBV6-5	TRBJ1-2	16	CASSHSTGTGGYGYTF
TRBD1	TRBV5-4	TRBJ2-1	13	CASSQDRQDEQFF
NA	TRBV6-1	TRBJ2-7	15	CASSDLYGQRREQYF
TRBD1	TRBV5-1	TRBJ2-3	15	CASSGGTGFRDTQYF
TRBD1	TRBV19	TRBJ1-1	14	CASSPRQGGTEAFF
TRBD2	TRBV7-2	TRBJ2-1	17	CASSPQLAVPSGNEQFF
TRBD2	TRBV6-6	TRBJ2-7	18	CASSLLGTSGTSSYEQYF
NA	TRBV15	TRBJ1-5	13	CATSRVVSGPQHF
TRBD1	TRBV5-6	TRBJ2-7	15	CASSFLGTGPPGEYF
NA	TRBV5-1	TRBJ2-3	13	CASQVASTDTQYF
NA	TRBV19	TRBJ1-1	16	CASSIYLLGQTTEAFF
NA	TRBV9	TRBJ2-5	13	CASSVAPVETQYF
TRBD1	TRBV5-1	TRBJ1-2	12	CASSGTGAGYTF
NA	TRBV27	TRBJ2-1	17	CASSGPNQQGVYNEQFF
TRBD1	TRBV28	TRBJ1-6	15	CASSPHAGGYSPLHF
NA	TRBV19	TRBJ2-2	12	CASSPTRSELFF
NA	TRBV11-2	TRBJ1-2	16	CASSLERRTRGYGYTF
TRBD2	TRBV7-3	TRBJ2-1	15	CASSRLAGGYNEQFF
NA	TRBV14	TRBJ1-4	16	CASSDLDSATNEKLFF
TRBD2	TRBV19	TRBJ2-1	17	CASSPIAGGILMDEQFF